This T cell receptor (beta chain) was captured by sequencing in a study of CD8+CD57+ T cells in acquired aplastic anemia. This CDR3 is 16 amino acids long. V dropped 9 bases and J dropped 3 bases, with 20 bases sitting between them. Germline loops: CDR1 KGHDR, CDR2 SFDVKD. The template used for profiling TCR beta VDJ and CDR3 was genomic DNA. TCRdb called the reads again in MiXCR, with one record for every CDR3 protein. The sample includes about 160,000 distinct CDR3 sequences, roughly 48% of them seen just once. For sequencing, patients were chosen who had shown expansion of CD8+CD57+ cells by flow cytometry.

The origin of this receptor is a human donor with aplastic anemia. The rearrangement links TRBV24-1 to TRBJ2-1; TRBD2 is a possible D gene (5 bases). The specimen was sorted CD4+, CD8+, or CD8+CD57+ T cells (not recorded which) from PBMCs. The DNA for the CDR3 is TGTGCCACCGGTAAGCCGCGAGGGTTGAACTACAATGAGCAGTTCTTC. Its translation is CATGKPRGLNYNEQFF.